This T cell receptor beta chain stems from a study of Ad26.COV2.S vaccination and SARS-CoV-2 variants. Profiled with immunoSEQ multiplex PCR; TCRdb holds only in-frame clones, not every one. The sample records about 680,000 clones, around 92% being singletons. This CDR3 comprises 15 residues. V shed 1 base and J shed 5 bases, with 12 bases lying between them. Germline V gives CDR1 SGHTA, CDR2 FQGNSA. Study conclusions and caveats: Considerable breadth of spike-specific CD8+ and CD4+ T cell responses has reportedly been documented following vaccination. The study found similar non-spike TCR breadth in vaccine and placebo recipients.

Treatment reported: about 20 received Ad26.COV2.S at low or high dose, single or two shots; a few received placebo; per-sample allocation not given. Samples analyzed were those drawn on day 63 after the first vaccine or placebo injection. As to this clone: Its target is not known.

This TCR was recovered from a person between 18 and 60 years old who received the Ad26.COV2.S COVID-19 vaccine or a placebo. The chain has TRBV7-2 and TRBJ2-1; D is unclear. This material consisted of peripheral blood, taken in a trial of Ad26.COV2.S vaccine versus placebo. CDR3 sequence reads: CASSLGYGGHNEQFF. In nucleotides, the CDR3 is TGTGCCAGCAGCTTAGGGTACGGCGGCCACAATGAGCAGTTCTTC.